These T cell receptor beta chains were read from a single sample in a study of cytomegalovirus exposure and HLA in healthy donors. Libraries were prepared by immunoSEQ multiplex PCR; TCRdb keeps only in-frame clonotypes and omits some of them. The sample lists 150,000 or so clones; around 85% were seen once. Material: PBMCs. These receptors were collected from a man aged 45-60 years in good health and CMV-seropositive. Each CDR3 is given with its conserved first and last residue. D genes are given only for firm matches. Some rows have no size entry. The others give once, few or many, or a class for an expanded clone.

V	J	length	size	D	DNA	CDR3
TRBV10-3	TRBJ2-1	14	NA	NA	TGTGCCATCAGTGTGGGTGGGGATGGGGAGGAGCAGTTCTTC	CAISVGGDGEEQFF
TRBV11-2	TRBJ1-1	14	NA	NA	TGTGCCAGCAGCTTAGCCGGACACTCAACTGAAGCTTTCTTT	CASSLAGHSTEAFF
TRBV5-1	TRBJ1-2	12	NA	NA	TGCGCCAGCAGCTTGTCAGGGGACGGCTACACCTTC	CASSLSGDGYTF
TRBV9	TRBJ1-4	15	once	NA	TGTGCCAGCGCCAGCCGGGGAGGATCTAATGAAAAACTGTTTTTT	CASASRGGSNEKLFF
TRBV28	TRBJ2-1	14	NA	TRBD1	TGTGCCAGCGTGGGGGGACAGGTCGTGAATGAGCAGTTCTTC	CASVGGQVVNEQFF
TRBV5-1	TRBJ2-5	16	NA	TRBD2	TGCGCCAGCAGCTCCCCGACCGGGGGGATCCAAGAGACCCAGTACTTC	CASSSPTGGIQETQYF
TRBV7-2	TRBJ2-1	14	NA	TRBD1	TGTGCCAGCAGCCGACAGGGAATATACAATGAGCAGTTCTTC	CASSRQGIYNEQFF
TRBV7-2	TRBJ2-3	13	NA	NA	TGTGCCAGCAGCCTCCTGAGCGGAGATACGCAGTATTTT	CASSLLSGDTQYF
TRBV18	TRBJ2-3	14	NA	TRBD2	TGTGCCAGCTCACCAGGCGGGGGAACAGATACGCAGTATTTT	CASSPGGGTDTQYF
TRBV5-5	TRBJ1-5	15	few	TRBD1	TGTGCCAGCAGCTCGACAGGGGGCCCCAATCAGCCCCAGCATTTT	CASSSTGGPNQPQHF
TRBV28	TRBJ2-7	15	once	TRBD2	TGTGCCAGCAGTTTAGGGCTAGCGGGAGGCCGTGGGCAGTACTTC	CASSLGLAGGRGQYF